The 5 T cell receptor beta chains below were found in one sample sequenced in a study of CD8 T cells in Susac syndrome. The RNA, about 0.45 to 1 ug, was put through reverse transcription using random hexamers. TCRdb itself ran the immunoSEQ multiplex PCR reads through MiXCR, one entry per CDR3 protein. The top ten clones hold just over 0.08% of a sample with a few hundred thousand distinct CDR3 sequences, approximately 95% of them seen once. Sequenced material: CD4+ T cells from PBMCs. The receptors were gathered from a human donor with multiple sclerosis.

The rearrangement joins TRBV5-1 to TRBJ1-6; D unclear. This CDR3 has 13 amino acids. Germline CDR1 and CDR2: SGHRS and YFSETQ. Trimming cost V 2 bases and J 7 bases, with 7 bases left between them. CDR3 region: CASSLRFNSPLHF. CDR3 nucleotides: TGCGCCAGCAGCTTACGGTTCAATTCACCCCTCCACTTT.

This chain uses TRBV28 with TRBJ1-6; D may be TRBD1 (5 bases). This CDR3 region has 12 residues. Trimming took 3 bases from V and 10 from J, leaving 7 bases between them. CDR1 MDHEN and CDR2 SYDVKM come from the germline V gene. The CDR3 protein is CASSFKGSPLHF. In DNA form, the CDR3 reads TGTGCCAGCAGTTTCAAGGGGTCACCCCTCCACTTT.

This chain connects TRBV7-9 to TRBJ2-7; 7 positions match TRBD1. This CDR3 is 14 amino acids long. The ends lost 3 bases at V and 7 bases at J; junction bases unmatched: 9. Looked up from germline, CDR1 is SEHNR and CDR2 is FQNEAQ (reference sequence). The CDR3 nucleotides read TGTGCCAGCAGCTTGGACCCGCGACAGGGAGAGCAGTACGTC. Protein sequence: CASSLDPRQGEQYV.

The genes are TRBV20-1 and TRBJ2-1; TRBD2 matches 9 bases. The CDR3 extends over 15 amino acids. V lost 5 bases, J lost 4 bases, and 9 bases stayed unmatched. Germline V CDR1 and CDR2: DFQATT, SNEGSKA (reference sequence). The CDR3 bases are TGCAGTGCTGGTCCCGGGACTAGCTTTTACAATGAGCAGTTCTTC. This codes for CSAGPGTSFYNEQFF.

Only one count was recorded for this clonotype. The rearrangement links TRBV29-1 to TRBJ1-1; D is ambiguous. The V gene's germline CDR1 is SQVTM and CDR2 ANQGSEA. The V end was cut by 4 bases, the J end by 4 bases, with 10 bases between. This CDR3 has 12 amino acids. As DNA, the CDR3 is TGCAGCGTTGCAGTGGCGAGCACTGAAGCTTTCTTT. This gives the protein CSVAVASTEAFF.